Below, 13 T cell receptor beta chains from the same sample are listed, as sequenced in a study of shared clonotypes between healthy human individuals. Some clones are missing from TCRdb's copy, which holds only in-frame ones; the method was immunoSEQ multiplex PCR. The sample shows 2 million to 3 million clones, roughly 93% of them seen only once. The sequenced sample was naive CD4+ T cells from PBMCs. Sample subset: CD45RA+ positively selected. These receptors were obtained from a man aged 18 to 35 in good health. Some clones in this sample may be carry-over from other donors' samples.

The chain combines TRBV5-1 with TRBJ2-5, with D perhaps given as TRBD1 or TRBD2 (5 bases each). Germline assignment: CDR1 SGHRS and CDR2 YFSETQ. The CDR3 is made up of 13 amino acids. The V gene lost 0 bases and the J gene lost 11 bases, with 14 bases spanning the gap. The CDR3: CASSLEGTPMQYF. The CDR3 region has the DNA TGCGCCAGCAGCTTGGAGGGGACCCCAATGCAGTACTTC.

This clone has just one count. The genes are TRBV6-5 and TRBJ2-1, with a weak D call TRBD2 (5 bases). The CDR3 spans 13 residues. With 5 bases removed from V and 9 bases from J, the gap between germline ends came to 14 bases. Germline loops: CDR1 MNHEY, CDR2 SVGAGI. The CDR3 DNA reads as TGTGCCAGCAGTACCGACTACGGTGGTGAGCAGTTCTTC. Residues: CASSTDYGGEQFF.

The chain links TRBV10-2 to TRBJ1-2; 8 nucleotides agree with TRBD1. Trimming took 3 bases from V and 6 from J; bases not matched to a gene: 9. The CDR3 is 15 amino acids. Germline CDR1 reads WSHSY; CDR2 reads SAAADI. The CDR3 DNA reads as TGCGCCAGCAGTGACTGGACAGGGCTTGGGGATGGCTACACCTTC. Protein product: CASSDWTGLGDGYTF.

The genes are TRBV7-9 and TRBJ2-4; D perhaps matches TRBD1 (7 bases). The CDR3 is 13 residues long. Germline V gene lookup returns CDR1 SEHNR and CDR2 FQNEAQ (reference sequence). Trimming took 9 bases from V and 6 from J, leaving 15 bases between them. In DNA form, the CDR3 reads TGTGCCAGTGGTGTTCAGGGGGGAAACATTCAGTACTTC. Translated: CASGVQGGNIQYF.

The chain carries TRBV5-1 and TRBJ2-2; D is uncertain. In germline, CDR1 is SGHRS, CDR2 YFSETQ. With 7 bases removed from V and 6 bases from J, the gap between germline ends came to 10 bases. The CDR3 contains 12 residues. The CDR3 sequence: CASFGVPGELFF. CDR3 DNA sequence: TGCGCCAGCTTTGGAGTGCCCGGGGAGCTGTTTTTT.

The CDR3 DNA reads TGTGCCAGCAGTGAAATCCGCCAAGAGACCCAGTACTTC. Protein: CASSEIRQETQYF. This chain joins TRBV2 and TRBJ2-5; D uncertain. The germline V gene has CDR1 SNHLY and CDR2 FYNNEI. This CDR3 has 13 amino acids. V was clipped by 2 bases and J by 1 base, with 5 bases between them.

The chain carries TRBV5-4 and TRBJ1-1; D is uncertain. The CDR3 is made up of 14 amino acids. Trimming took off 7 bases at V and 7 bases at J, with 20 bases between the two ends. CDR1 SGHNT and CDR2 YYREEE come from the germline V gene (reference sequence). DNA for the CDR3: TGTGCCAGCGACATTAAACCGGGCAGCCTTGAAGCTTTCTTT. As protein: CASDIKPGSLEAFF.

The chain links TRBV6-5 to TRBJ2-3; D ambiguous. V was trimmed by 4 bases and J by 2 bases, leaving 7 bases between them. Germline V lookup: CDR1 MNHEY, CDR2 SVGAGI. This CDR3 spans 13 amino acids. CDR3 nucleotides: TGTGCCAGCAGTTTTAGATTCACAGATACGCAGTATTTT. This encodes CASSFRFTDTQYF.

J is TRBJ2-3 and V is TRBV6-6; possibly TRBD1 for D (6 bases). Germline CDR1 reads MNHNY; CDR2 reads SVGAGI (reference sequence). There are 15 residues in the CDR3. The ends were cut back, 2 bases at V and 7 bases at J, with 16 bases in the middle. The CDR3 sequence: CASSYDEPWGHTQYF. The CDR3 DNA follows: TGTGCCAGCAGTTACGATGAACCATGGGGGCATACGCAGTATTTT.

This clone was recorded only once. Other DNA sequences in this specimen translate into the identical CDR3. The rearrangement uses TRBV5-1 and TRBJ2-7; 7 nucleotides line up with TRBD2. CDR1 and CDR2 from the germline V gene are SGHRS and YFSETQ. Trimming at V came to 2 bases and at J to 2 bases, leaving 1 base not matched to a gene. The CDR3 totals 13 residues. The CDR3 DNA sequence: TGCGCCAGCAGCTTCAGCGGGACCTACGAGCAGTACTTC. Its protein is CASSFSGTYEQYF.

The V call is TRBV7-6, the J call TRBJ2-5; tentatively, D is TRBD1 (6 bases). The germline V gene has CDR1 SGHVS and CDR2 FNYEAQ. This CDR3 has 14 residues. The V gene lost 5 bases and the J gene lost 4 bases, with 14 bases spanning the gap. Here the CDR3 DNA reads TGTGCCAGCAGCCTACCCACAGGGAGAGAGACCCAGTACTTC. Translated, it gives CASSLPTGRETQYF.

The rearrangement uses TRBV18 and TRBJ1-3; no clear D. The V gene lost 3 bases and the J gene lost 0 bases, with 12 bases spanning the gap. CDR3 size: 16 residues. Germline lookup yields CDR1 KGHSH and CDR2 LQKENI. The CDR3, as DNA: TGTGCCAGCTCACCCCCCGAAGGACTCTCTGGAAACACCATATATTTT. Translated, it gives CASSPPEGLSGNTIYF.

V usage is TRBV6-1 and J usage is TRBJ1-5; tentative D call: TRBD1 (6 bases). The CDR3 is made up of 15 amino acids. Per the germline V gene, CDR1 is MNHNS and CDR2 is SASEGT. V was clipped by 2 bases and J by 4 bases, with 12 bases between them. This CDR3 reads CASSEIWGANQPQHF. The CDR3 DNA is TGTGCCAGCAGTGAAATCTGGGGGGCAAATCAGCCCCAGCATTTT.